This T cell receptor (beta chain) was recovered during a study of control samples from healthy donors and cancer patients. Using immunoSEQ multiplex PCR, the repertoire was profiled, and TCRdb retains in-frame clones only, with some absent. The sample includes more than 35,000 clones, about 83% seen only once; the top ten take 20% to 25%. The length of the CDR3 is 15 residues. Per germline, CDR1 LNHDA and CDR2 SQIVND (reference sequence). V shed 7 bases and J 6 bases; nucleotides not matched to a gene: 6. This clone was observed a few times. The TCR originated in a woman aged 55-70 years with lung cancer. The chain has TRBV19 and TRBJ2-1; TRBD2 agrees at 13 bases. The sample consisted of PBMCs. The CDR3 coding sequence is TGTGCCAGTAATTCCGGGACTAGCGGGGTCAATGAGCAGTTCTTC. It specifies CASNSGTSGVNEQFF. Variable domain in full (rest from reference TRBV19 and TRBJ2-1): DGGITQSPKYLFRKEGQNVTLSCEQNLNHDAMYWYRQDPGQGLRLIYYSQIVNDFQKGDIAEGYSVSREKKESFPLTVTSAQKNPTAFYLCASNSGTSGVNEQFFGPGTRLTVL.